The 2 T cell receptor beta chains given below trace back to one sample, sequenced in a study of T cells after yellow fever vaccination. MiXCR, applied by TCRdb to the 5' RACE reads, yields one record per CDR3 protein. Among about 340,000 distinct CDR3 sequences listed, approximately 4% were seen once. The source material was PBMCs, sampled 5 days after the yellow fever booster vaccination. All receptors come from a man between 18 and 29 years old who received the YFV17D yellow fever vaccine.

This clonotype showed up just a few times. The chain joins TRBV9 to TRBJ2-3; possible D gene TRBD2, 6 bases. From germline, CDR1 is SGDLS and CDR2 YYNGEE. The CDR3 contains 16 residues. Trimming stripped 0 bases from V and 3 bases from J, with 14 bases between. CDR3 protein: CASSVGFTGGTDTQYF. The CDR3, as DNA: TGTGCCAGCAGCGTAGGTTTCACAGGAGGGACAGATACGCAGTATTTT.

Many counts were recorded for this clonotype. This chain uses TRBV6-2 or TRBV6-3 with TRBJ1-2; no reliable D call. V lost 6 bases, J lost 3 bases, and 8 bases lay in between. Germline V gene lookup returns CDR1 MNHEY and CDR2 SVGEGT. The length of the CDR3 is 12 residues. The CDR3 loop reads CASSEGDYGYTF. CDR3 nucleotides: TGTGCCAGCAGCGAAGGTGACTATGGCTACACCTTC.